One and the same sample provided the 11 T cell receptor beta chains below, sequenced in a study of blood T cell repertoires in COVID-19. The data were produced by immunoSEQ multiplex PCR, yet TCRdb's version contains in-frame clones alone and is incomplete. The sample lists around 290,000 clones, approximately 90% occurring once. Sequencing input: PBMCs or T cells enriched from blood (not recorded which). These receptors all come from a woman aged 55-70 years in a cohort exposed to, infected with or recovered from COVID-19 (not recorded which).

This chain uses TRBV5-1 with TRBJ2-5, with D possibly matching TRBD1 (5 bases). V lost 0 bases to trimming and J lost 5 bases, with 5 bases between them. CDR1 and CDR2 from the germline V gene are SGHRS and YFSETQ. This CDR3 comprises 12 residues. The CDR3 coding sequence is TGCGCCAGCAGCTTGGAGGGGGAGACCCAGTACTTC. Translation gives CASSLEGETQYF.

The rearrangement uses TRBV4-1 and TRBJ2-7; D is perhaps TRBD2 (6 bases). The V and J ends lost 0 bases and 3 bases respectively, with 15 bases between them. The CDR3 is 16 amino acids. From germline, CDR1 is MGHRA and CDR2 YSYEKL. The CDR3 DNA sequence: TGCGCCAGCAGCCAAGAGCCATGGGGACTGATCTACGAGCAGTACTTC. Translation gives CASSQEPWGLIYEQYF.

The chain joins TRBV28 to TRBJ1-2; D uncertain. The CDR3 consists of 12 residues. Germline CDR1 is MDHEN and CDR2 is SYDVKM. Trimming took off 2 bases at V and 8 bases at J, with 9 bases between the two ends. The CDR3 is CASSLIGEGYTF. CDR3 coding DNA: TGTGCCAGCAGTTTAATTGGGGAGGGCTACACCTTC.

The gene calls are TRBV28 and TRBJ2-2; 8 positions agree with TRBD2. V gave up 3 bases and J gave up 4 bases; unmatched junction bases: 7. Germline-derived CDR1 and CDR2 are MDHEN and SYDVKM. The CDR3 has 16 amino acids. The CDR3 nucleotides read TGTGCCAGCAGTTTCATCACTAGCGGACCCACCGGGGAGCTGTTTTTT. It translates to CASSFITSGPTGELFF. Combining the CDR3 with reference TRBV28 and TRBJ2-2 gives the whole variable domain DVKVTQSSRYLVKRTGEKVFLECVQDMDHENMFWYRQDPGLGLRLIYFSYDVKMKEKGDIPEGYSVSREKKERFSLILESASTNQTSMYLCASSFITSGPTGELFFGEGSRLTVL.

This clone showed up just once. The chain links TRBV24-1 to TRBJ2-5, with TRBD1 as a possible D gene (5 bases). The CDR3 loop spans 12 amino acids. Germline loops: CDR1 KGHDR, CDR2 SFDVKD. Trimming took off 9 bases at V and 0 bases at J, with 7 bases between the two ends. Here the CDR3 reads CATQGYQETQYF. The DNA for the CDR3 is TGTGCCACCCAGGGATACCAAGAGACCCAGTACTTC.

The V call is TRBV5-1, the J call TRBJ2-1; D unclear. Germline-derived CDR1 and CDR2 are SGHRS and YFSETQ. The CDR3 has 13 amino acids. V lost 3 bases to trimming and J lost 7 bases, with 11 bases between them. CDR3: CASSSVTGNEQFF. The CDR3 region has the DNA TGCGCCAGCAGCTCTGTGACGGGTAATGAGCAGTTCTTC.

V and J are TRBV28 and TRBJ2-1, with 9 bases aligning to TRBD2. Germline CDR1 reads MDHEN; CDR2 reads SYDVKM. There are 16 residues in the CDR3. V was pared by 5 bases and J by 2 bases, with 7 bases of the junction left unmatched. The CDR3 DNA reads TGTGCCAGCAGTCGCCCAGCGGGAGGTCCCTACAATGAGCAGTTCTTC. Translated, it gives CASSRPAGGPYNEQFF. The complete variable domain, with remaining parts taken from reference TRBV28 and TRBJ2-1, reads DVKVTQSSRYLVKRTGEKVFLECVQDMDHENMFWYRQDPGLGLRLIYFSYDVKMKEKGDIPEGYSVSREKKERFSLILESASTNQTSMYLCASSRPAGGPYNEQFFGPGTRLTVL.

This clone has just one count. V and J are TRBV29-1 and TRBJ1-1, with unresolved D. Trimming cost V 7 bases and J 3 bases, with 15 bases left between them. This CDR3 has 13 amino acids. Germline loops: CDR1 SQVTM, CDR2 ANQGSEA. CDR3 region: CSGVGSADTEAFF. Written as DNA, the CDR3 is TGCAGCGGTGTCGGTAGCGCGGACACTGAAGCTTTCTTT. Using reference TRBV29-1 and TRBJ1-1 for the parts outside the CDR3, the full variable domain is SAVISQKPSRDICQRGTSLTIQCQVDSQVTMMFWYRQQPGQSLTLIATANQGSEATYESGFVIDKFPISRPNLTFSTLTVSNMSPEDSSIYLCSGVGSADTEAFFGQGTRLTVV.

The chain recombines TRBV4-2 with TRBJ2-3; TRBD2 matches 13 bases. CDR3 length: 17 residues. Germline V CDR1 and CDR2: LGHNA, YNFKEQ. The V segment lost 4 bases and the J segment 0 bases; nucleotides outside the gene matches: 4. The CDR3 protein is CASSRTSGGTSTDTQYF. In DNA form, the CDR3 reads TGTGCCAGCAGCCGGACTAGCGGGGGCACTAGCACAGATACGCAGTATTTT.

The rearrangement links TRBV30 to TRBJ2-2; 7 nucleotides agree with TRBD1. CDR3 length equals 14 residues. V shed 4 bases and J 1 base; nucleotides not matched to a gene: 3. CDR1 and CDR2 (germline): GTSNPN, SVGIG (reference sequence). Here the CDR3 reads CAWTGGKNTGELFF. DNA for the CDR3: TGTGCCTGGACAGGGGGAAAGAACACCGGGGAGCTGTTTTTT.

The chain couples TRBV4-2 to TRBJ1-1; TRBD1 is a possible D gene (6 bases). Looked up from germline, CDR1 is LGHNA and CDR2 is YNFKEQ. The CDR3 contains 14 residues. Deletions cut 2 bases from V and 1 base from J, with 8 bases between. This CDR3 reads CASSQMTGNTEAFF. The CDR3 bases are TGTGCCAGCAGCCAAATGACAGGGAACACTGAAGCTTTCTTT.